The entry below describes one TCR beta chain. Per the original methods: Reference gene primers were amplified, and this amplification served to estimate nucleated cell counts. Profiled with immunoSEQ multiplex PCR; TCRdb holds only in-frame clones, not every one. V and J calls and clone size come straight from that table; D and trimming were deduced from the DNA. Of tens of thousands of clones listed, 85% to 90% are singletons. The CDR3 runs 12 residues. Trimming took 8 bases from V and 1 from J, leaving 8 bases between them. This entry belongs to a study of blood T cell repertoires in COVID-19. About the research overall: The United States, Italy and Spain supplied acute and convalescent COVID-19 samples. The cDNA or gDNA used as material had been derived from T cells, B-cell-depleted T cells, or PBMCs.

This receptor was taken from a woman over 75 with active COVID-19. Sequencing used peripheral blood. This chain joins TRBV12-3 or TRBV12-4 and TRBJ1-1; no clear D. The CDR3 bases are TGTGCCAGCTCATTCGGGAACACTGAAGCTTTCTTT. Its translation is CASSFGNTEAFF.